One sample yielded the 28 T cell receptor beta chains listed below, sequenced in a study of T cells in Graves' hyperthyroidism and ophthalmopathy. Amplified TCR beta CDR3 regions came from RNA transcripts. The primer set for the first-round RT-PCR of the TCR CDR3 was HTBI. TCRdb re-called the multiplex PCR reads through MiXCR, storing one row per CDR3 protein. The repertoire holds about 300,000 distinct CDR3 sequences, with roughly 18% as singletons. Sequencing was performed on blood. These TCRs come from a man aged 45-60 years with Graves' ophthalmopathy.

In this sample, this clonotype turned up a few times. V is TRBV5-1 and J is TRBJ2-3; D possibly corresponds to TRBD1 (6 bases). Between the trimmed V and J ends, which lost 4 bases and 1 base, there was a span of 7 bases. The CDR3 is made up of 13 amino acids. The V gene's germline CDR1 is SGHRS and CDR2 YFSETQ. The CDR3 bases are TGCGCCAGCAGCGAGGGGGGCACAGATACGCAGTATTTT. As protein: CASSEGGTDTQYF.

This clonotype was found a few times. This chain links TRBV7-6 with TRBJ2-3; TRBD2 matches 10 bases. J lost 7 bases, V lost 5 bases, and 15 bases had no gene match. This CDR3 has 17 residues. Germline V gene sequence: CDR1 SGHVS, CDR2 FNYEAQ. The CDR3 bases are TGTGCCAGCAGCGGGGGGACTAGCGTGTTAACGGGGAATACGCAGTATTTT. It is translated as CASSGGTSVLTGNTQYF.

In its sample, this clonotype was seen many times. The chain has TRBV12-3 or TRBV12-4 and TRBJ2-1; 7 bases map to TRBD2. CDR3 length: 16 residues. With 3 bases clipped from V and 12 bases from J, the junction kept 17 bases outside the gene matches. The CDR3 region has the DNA TGTGCCAGCAGTTTGAAACTAGCGCCCCAAAGGTATGTGCAGTTCTTC. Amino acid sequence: CASSLKLAPQRYVQFF.

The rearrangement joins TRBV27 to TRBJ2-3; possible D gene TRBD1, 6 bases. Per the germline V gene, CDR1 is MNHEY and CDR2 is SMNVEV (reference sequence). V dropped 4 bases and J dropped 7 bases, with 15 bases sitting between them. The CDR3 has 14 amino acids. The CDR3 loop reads CASSYGTPTNTQYF. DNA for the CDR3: TGTGCCAGCAGTTACGGGACACCCACGAATACGCAGTATTTT.

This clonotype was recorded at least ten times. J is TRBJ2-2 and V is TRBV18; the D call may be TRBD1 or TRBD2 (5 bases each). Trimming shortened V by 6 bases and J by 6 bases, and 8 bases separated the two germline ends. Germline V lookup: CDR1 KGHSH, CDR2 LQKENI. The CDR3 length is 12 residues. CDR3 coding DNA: TGTGCCAGCTCGGGACCGCCCGGGGAGCTGTTTTTT. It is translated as CASSGPPGELFF.

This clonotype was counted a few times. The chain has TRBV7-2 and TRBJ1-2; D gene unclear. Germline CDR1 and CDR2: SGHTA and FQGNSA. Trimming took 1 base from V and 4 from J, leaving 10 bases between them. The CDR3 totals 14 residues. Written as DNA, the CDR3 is TGTGCCAGCAGCTTAGGGAGTTTCGGCTATGGCTACACCTTC. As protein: CASSLGSFGYGYTF.

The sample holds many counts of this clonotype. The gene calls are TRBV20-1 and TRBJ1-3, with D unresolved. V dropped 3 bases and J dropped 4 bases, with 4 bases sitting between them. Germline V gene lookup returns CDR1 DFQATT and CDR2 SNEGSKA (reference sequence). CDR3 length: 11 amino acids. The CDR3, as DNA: TGCAGTGCTAGGACAGGAAACACCATATATTTT. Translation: CSARTGNTIYF.

The CDR3 spells CASSLGTAGGNTIYF. The CDR3, as DNA: TGTGCCAGCAGCTTAGGGACAGCGGGGGGAAACACCATATATTTT. The chain has TRBV7-6 and TRBJ1-3; D might be TRBD1 (6 bases). V lost 1 base, J lost 4 bases, and 11 bases lay in between. This CDR3 has 15 amino acids. Germline CDR1 and CDR2: SGHVS and FNYEAQ.

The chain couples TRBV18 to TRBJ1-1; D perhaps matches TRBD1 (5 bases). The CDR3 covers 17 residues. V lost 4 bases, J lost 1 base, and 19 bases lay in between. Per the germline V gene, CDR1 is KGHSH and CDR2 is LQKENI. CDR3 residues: CASSLGAGSLANTEAFF. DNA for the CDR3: TGTGCCAGCTCACTGGGCGCAGGGAGCCTGGCGAACACTGAAGCTTTCTTT.

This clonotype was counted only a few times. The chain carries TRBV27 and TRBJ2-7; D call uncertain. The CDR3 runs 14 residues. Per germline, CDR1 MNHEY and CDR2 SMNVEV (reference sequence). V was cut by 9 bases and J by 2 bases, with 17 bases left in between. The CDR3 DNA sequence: TGTGCCAGTGGACGGGCTTCAGGAACCTACGAGCAGTACTTC. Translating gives CASGRASGTYEQYF.

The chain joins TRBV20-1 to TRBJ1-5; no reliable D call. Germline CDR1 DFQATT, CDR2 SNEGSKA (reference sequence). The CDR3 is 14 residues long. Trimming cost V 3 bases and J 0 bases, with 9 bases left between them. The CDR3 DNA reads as TGCAGTGCTAGGCCCCGGTATAGCAATCAGCCCCAGCATTTT. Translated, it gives CSARPRYSNQPQHF.

The CDR3 loop is CASSLGLQNSYNEQFF. CDR3 DNA sequence: TGTGCCAGCAGCTTGGGTCTACAGAACTCTTACAATGAGCAGTTCTTC. V usage is TRBV5-8 and J usage is TRBJ2-1, with no clear D. CDR1 is SGHTS and CDR2 is YDEGEE in the germline V gene. The CDR3 sequence is 16 residues long. The V gene lost 0 bases and the J gene lost 4 bases, with 14 bases spanning the gap.

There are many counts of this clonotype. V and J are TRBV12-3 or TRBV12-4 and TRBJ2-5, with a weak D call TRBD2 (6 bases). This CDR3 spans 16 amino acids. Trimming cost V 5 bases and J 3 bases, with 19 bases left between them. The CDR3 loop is CASSPYPVGRKETQYF. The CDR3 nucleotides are TGTGCCAGCAGTCCGTATCCTGTCGGGAGAAAAGAGACCCAGTACTTC.

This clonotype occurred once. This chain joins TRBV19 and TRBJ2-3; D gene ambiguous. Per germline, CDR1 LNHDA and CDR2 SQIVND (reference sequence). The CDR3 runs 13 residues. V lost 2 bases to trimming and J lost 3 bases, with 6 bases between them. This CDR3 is CASSISATDTQYF. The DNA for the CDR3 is TGTGCCAGTAGTATAAGCGCGACAGATACGCAGTATTTT.

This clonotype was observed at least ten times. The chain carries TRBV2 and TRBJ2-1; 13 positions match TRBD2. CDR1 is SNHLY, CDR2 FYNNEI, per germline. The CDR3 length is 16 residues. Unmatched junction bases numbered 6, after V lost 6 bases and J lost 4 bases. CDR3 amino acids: CASRGRTSGSYNEQFF. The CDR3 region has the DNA TGTGCCAGCAGGGGTAGGACTAGCGGGAGTTACAATGAGCAGTTCTTC.

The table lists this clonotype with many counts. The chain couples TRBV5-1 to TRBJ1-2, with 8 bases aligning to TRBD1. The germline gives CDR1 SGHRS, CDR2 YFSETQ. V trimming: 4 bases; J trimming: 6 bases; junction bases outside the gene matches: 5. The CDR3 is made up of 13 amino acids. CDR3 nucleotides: TGCGCCAGCAGCATGGACAGGGTTAATGGCTACACCTTC. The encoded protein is CASSMDRVNGYTF.

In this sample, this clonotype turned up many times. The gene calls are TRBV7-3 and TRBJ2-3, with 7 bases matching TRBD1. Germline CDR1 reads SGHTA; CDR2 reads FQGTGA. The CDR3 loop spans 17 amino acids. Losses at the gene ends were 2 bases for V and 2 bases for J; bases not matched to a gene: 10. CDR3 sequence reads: CASSLGPGTDLTDTQYF. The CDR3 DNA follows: TGTGCCAGCAGCTTAGGACCCGGGACAGATCTCACAGATACGCAGTATTTT.

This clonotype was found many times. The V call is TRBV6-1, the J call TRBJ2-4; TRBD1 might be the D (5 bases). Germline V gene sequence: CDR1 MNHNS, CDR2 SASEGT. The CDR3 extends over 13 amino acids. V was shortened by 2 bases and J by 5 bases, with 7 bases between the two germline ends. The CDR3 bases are TGTGCCAGCAGTGAAAGGGGTCAAAACATTCAGTACTTC. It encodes CASSERGQNIQYF.

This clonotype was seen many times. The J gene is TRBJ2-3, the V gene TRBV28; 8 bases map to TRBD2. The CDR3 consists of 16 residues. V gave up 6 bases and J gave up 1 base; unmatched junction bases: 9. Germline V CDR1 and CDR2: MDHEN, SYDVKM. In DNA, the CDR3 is TGTGCCAGCAGCCATCCCAGCGGGAGAGGCACAGATACGCAGTATTTT. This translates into CASSHPSGRGTDTQYF.

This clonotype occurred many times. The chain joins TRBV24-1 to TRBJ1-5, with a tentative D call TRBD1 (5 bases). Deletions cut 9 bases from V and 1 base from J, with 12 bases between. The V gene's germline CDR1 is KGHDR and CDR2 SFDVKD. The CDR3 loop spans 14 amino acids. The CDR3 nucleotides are TGTGCCACCTCGGGGGGGTTCAGCAATCAGCCCCAGCATTTT. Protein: CATSGGFSNQPQHF.

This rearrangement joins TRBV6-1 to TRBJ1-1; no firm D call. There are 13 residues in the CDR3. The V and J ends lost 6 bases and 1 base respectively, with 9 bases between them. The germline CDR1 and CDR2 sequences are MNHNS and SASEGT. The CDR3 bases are TGTGCCAGCAGCTCTAAAGGGAACACTGAAGCTTTCTTT. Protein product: CASSSKGNTEAFF.

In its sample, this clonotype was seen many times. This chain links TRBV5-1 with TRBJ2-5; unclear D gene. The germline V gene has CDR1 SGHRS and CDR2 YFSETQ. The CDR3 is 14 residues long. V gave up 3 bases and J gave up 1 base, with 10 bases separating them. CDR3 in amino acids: CASSWTQPQETQYF. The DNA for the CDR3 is TGCGCCAGCAGCTGGACCCAGCCCCAAGAGACCCAGTACTTC. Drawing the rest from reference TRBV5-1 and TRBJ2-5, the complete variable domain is KAGVTQTPRYLIKTRGQQVTLSCSPISGHRSVSWYQQTPGQGLQFLFEYFSETQRNKGNFPGRFSGRQFSNSRSEMNVSTLELGDSALYLCASSWTQPQETQYFGPGTRLLVL.

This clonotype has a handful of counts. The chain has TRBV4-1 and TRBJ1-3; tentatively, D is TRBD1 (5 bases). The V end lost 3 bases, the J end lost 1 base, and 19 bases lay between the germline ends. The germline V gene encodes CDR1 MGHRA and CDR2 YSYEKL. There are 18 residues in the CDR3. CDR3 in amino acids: CASSQGLLRASSGNTIYF. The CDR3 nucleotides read TGCGCCAGCAGCCAGGGGCTCCTGAGGGCTTCATCTGGAAACACCATATATTTT.

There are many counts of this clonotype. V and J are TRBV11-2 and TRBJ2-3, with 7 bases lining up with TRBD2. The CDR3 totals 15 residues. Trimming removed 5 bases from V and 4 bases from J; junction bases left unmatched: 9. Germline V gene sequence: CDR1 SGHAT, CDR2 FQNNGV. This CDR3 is CASSLTSVGADTQYF. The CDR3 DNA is TGTGCCAGCAGCCTTACTAGCGTTGGGGCAGATACGCAGTATTTT.

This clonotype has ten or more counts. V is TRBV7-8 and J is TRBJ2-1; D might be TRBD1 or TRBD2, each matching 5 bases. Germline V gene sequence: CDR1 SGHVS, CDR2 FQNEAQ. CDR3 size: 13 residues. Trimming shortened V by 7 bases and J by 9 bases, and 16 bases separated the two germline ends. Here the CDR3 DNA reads TGTGCCAGCACCAAACCAGGGACCCCTGAGCAGTTCTTC. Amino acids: CASTKPGTPEQFF. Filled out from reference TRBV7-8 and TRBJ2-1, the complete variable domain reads GAGVSQSPRYKVAKRGQDVALRCDPISGHVSLFWYQQALGQGPEFLTYFQNEAQLDKSGLPSDRFFAERPEGSVSTLKIQRTQQEDSAVYLCASTKPGTPEQFFGPGTRLTVL.

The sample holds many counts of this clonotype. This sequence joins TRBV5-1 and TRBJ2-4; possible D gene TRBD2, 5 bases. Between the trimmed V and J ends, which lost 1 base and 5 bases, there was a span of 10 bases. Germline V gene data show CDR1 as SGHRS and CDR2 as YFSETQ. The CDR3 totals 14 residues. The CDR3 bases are TGCGCCAGCAGCTTGCGGGGTGACCAAAACATTCAGTACTTC. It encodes CASSLRGDQNIQYF.

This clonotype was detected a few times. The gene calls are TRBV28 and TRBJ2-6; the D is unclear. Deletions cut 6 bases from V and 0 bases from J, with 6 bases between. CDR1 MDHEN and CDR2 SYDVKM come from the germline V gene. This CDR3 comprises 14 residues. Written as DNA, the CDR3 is TGTGCCAGCAGGATTAGCTCTGGGGCCAACGTCCTGACTTTC. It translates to CASRISSGANVLTF.

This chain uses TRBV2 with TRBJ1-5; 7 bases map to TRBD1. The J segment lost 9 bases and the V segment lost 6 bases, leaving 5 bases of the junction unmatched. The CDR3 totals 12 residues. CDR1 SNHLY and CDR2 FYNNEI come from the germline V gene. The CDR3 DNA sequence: TGTGCCAGCAGCGGGACAGTTCCGCCCCAGCATTTT. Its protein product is CASSGTVPPQHF.